A single sample is the source of the 2 T cell receptor beta chains below, sequenced in a study of somatic mutations in cytotoxic T cells in rheumatoid arthritis. Repertoires were generated with immunoSEQ multiplex PCR, while TCRdb's copy carries only in-frame clones and drops some. The data hold about 12,000 clones, with 65% to 75% observed a single time. The sample was CD8+ T cells sorted from blood. These receptors were collected from a man aged 65 to 79 in good health.

This sequence joins TRBV4-1 and TRBJ2-1, with 9 bases matching TRBD2. CDR3 length: 14 residues. CDR1 is MGHRA, CDR2 YSYEKL, per germline. The trim removed 1 base at V and 10 bases at J, leaving 5 bases unmatched. This chain's CDR3 is CASSQVGLAGEQFF. CDR3 bases: TGCGCCAGCAGCCAAGTGGGACTAGCTGGCGAGCAGTTCTTC.

V gene TRBV9 combines with J gene TRBJ2-1, with D perhaps matching TRBD1 or TRBD2 (5 bases each). Germline lookup yields CDR1 SGDLS and CDR2 YYNGEE. V lost 0 bases, J lost 4 bases, and 14 bases lay in between. CDR3 size: 16 residues. The CDR3 DNA sequence: TGTGCCAGCAGCGTAGCTATGGGGGAAACTTACAATGAGCAGTTCTTC. It translates to CASSVAMGETYNEQFF.